This entry is about one TCR beta chain. Its antigen is as yet unknown. One end of the junction varies from germline; a read error may be responsible. Sequenced with the Oncomine TCR Beta short-read assay was DNA taken from cultured CD4+ T cells. From the PCR reads, TCRdb called clonotypes with MiXCR, one entry per CDR3 protein. Of roughly 20,000 distinct CDR3 sequences listed, approximately 50% are singletons. The CDR3 sequence is 12 residues long. From germline, CDR1 is SQVTM and CDR2 ANQGSEA. The sample is drawn from a study of vaccination and CD4 T cells after COVID-19. Treatment described: roughly 10-day PBMC culture with coronavirus spike peptide pools or control peptides (ViraFEST assay).

Sequenced input: CD4+ T cells from blood, cultured in vitro. The sequence came from a human donor who had recovered from COVID-19. This chain joins TRBV29-1 and TRBJ1-1, with 7 bases fitting TRBD1. CDR3 residues: CSIDRVNTEAFF. The CDR3 DNA sequence: TGCAGCATTGACAGGGTGAACACTGAAGCTTTCTTT.